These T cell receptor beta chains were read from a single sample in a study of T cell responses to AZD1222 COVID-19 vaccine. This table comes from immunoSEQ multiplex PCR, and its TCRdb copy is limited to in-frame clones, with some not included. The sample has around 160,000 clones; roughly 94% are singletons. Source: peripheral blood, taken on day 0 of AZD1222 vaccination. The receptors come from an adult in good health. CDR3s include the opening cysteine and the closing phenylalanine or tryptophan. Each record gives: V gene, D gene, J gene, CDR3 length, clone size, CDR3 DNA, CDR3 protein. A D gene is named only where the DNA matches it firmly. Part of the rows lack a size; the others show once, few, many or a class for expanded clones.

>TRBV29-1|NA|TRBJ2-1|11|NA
TGCAGCGCCTCTGACTACAATGAGCAGTTCTTC
CSASDYNEQFF
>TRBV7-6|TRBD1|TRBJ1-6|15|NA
TGTGCCAGCAGTCGGGACAGGGCTTATAATTCACCCCTCCACTTT
CASSRDRAYNSPLHF
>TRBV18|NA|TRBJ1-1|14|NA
TGTGCCAGCTCACCAGCCGGGGGAGACATGGGAGCTTTCTTT
CASSPAGGDMGAFF
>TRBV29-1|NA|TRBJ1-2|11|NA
TGCAGCGGCAAATCAGACAGTGGCTACACCTTC
CSGKSDSGYTF
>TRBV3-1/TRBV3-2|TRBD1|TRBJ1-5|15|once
TGTGCCAGCAGCCTCGGGACAGGGGGCGATCAGCCCCAGCATTTT
CASSLGTGGDQPQHF
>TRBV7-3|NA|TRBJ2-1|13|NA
TGTGCCAGCAGCTTAACAAATGGCGGTGAGCAGTTCTTC
CASSLTNGGEQFF
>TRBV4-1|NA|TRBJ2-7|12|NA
TGCGCCAGCAGCCAAGGGACCTACGAGCAGTACTTC
CASSQGTYEQYF
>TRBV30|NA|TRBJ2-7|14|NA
TGTGCCTGGAGTAGGGGAGGGGGCCGCTACGAGCAGTACTTC
CAWSRGGGRYEQYF
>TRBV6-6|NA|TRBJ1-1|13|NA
TGTGCCAGCAGTTCTCTAGTCGGCACTGAAGCTTTCTTT
CASSSLVGTEAFF
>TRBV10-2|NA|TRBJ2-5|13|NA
TGCGCCAGCGGGAGCGGCCAGTCCAAAACCCAGTACTTC
CASGSGQSKTQYF
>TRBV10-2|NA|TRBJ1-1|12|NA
TGCGCCAGCAGTGGTCTGGGATTAAAAGCTTTCTTT
CASSGLGLKAFF
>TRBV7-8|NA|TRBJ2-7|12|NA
TGTGCCAGCAGCTATACGGGCTCCGAGCAGTACTTC
CASSYTGSEQYF
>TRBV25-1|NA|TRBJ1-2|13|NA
TGTGCCAGCAGTGAAGGAACAGCCTATGGCTACACCTTC
CASSEGTAYGYTF
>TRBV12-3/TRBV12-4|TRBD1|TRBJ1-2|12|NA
TGTGCCAGCAAAACAGGGGCGAATGGCTACACCTTC
CASKTGANGYTF
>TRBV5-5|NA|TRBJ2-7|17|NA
TGTGCCAGCAGGGTGGCCGGTACCCGCACGAGCTCCTACGAGCAGTACTTC
CASRVAGTRTSSYEQYF
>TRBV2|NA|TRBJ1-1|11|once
TGTGCCAGCAGTGAGGGCGTTGAAGCTTTCTTT
CASSEGVEAFF
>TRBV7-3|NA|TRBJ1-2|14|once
TGTGCCAGCAGCTTAGATTCGGGAAGAGGGGACTACACCTTC
CASSLDSGRGDYTF
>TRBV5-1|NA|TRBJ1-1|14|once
TGCGCCAGCAGCTTAGGGGGGCAAAGCACTGAAGCTTTCTTT
CASSLGGQSTEAFF
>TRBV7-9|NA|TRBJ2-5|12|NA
TGTGCCAGCATGCTAGGGGGAGAGACCCAGTACTTC
CASMLGGETQYF
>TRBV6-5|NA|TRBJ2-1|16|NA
TGTGCCAGCAGTTACTCGAGGCAGCTTCGGGGGAATGAGCAGTTCTTC
CASSYSRQLRGNEQFF
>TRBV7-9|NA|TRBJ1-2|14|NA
TGTGCCAGCAGCTTAGCGGCAGTGGAGTATGGCTACACCTTC
CASSLAAVEYGYTF
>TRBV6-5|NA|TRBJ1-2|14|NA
TGTGCCAGCACCCATCAGGGAAGGCGGGATGGCTACACCTTC
CASTHQGRRDGYTF
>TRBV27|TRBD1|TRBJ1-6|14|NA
TGTGCCAGCAGTTTGACAGGGGTAAATTCACCCCTCCACTTT
CASSLTGVNSPLHF
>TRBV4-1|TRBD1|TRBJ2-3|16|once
TGCGCCAGCAGCCGGACCGGGACAGGGTTAGGTGATACGCAGTATTTT
CASSRTGTGLGDTQYF
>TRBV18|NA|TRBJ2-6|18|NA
TGTGCCAGCTCACCTCAGGGCGGGACTGTCTCTGGGGCCAACGTCCTGACTTTC
CASSPQGGTVSGANVLTF
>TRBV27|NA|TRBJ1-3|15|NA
TGTGCCAGCAGTTTAGGGGTCGGGGGGGGAAACACCATATATTTT
CASSLGVGGGNTIYF
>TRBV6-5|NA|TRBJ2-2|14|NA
TGTGCCAGCAGACAGGGTTCGAACACCGGGGAGCTGTTTTTT
CASRQGSNTGELFF
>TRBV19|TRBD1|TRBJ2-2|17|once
TGTGCCAGTAGTTTCGATCAGGGGGCGCCGGACACCGGGGAGCTGTTTTTT
CASSFDQGAPDTGELFF
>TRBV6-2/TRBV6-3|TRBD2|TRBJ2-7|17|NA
TGTGCCAGCAGTCCCATCACCTATAGCGGGAGAATCGACGAGCAGTACTTC
CASSPITYSGRIDEQYF
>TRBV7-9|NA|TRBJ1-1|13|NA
TGTGCCAGCAGCCTAGATTGGGGGAGTGGAGCTTTCTTT
CASSLDWGSGAFF
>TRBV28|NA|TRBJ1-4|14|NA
TGTGCCACTGGTCCGCCACATCAGTATGAAAAACTGTTTTTT
CATGPPHQYEKLFF
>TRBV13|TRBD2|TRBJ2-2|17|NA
TGTGCCAGCAGCCCTAGATCCGGACTAGCCAGCACCGGGGAGCTGTTTTTT
CASSPRSGLASTGELFF
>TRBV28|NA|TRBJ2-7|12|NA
TGTGCCAGCTCTGTCAGCTCCTACGAGCAGTACTTC
CASSVSSYEQYF
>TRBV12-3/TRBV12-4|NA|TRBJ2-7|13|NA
TGTGCCAGCAGTTTCCAGTATCTCTACGAGCAGTACTTC
CASSFQYLYEQYF
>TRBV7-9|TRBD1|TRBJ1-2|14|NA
TGTGCCAGCAGCTCCACAGGGGCGGACTATGGCTACACCTTC
CASSSTGADYGYTF
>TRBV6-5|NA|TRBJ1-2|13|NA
TGTGCCAGCAGATTACAGGGACCCTATGGCTACACCTTC
CASRLQGPYGYTF
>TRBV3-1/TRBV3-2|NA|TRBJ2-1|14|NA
TGTGCCAGCAGCCAAGCTGTACTTAAGCCTGAGCAGTTCTTC
CASSQAVLKPEQFF
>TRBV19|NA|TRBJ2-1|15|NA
TGTGCCAGTAGTATAAGTCCCAGGGACTACAATGAGCAGTTCTTC
CASSISPRDYNEQFF
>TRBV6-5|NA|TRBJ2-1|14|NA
TGTGCCAGCAGTTCCGTGGACAGAAACAATGAGCAGTTCTTC
CASSSVDRNNEQFF
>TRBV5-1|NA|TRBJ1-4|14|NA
TGCGCCAGCAGACGTGGGGGATGGGATGAAAAACTGTTTTTT
CASRRGGWDEKLFF
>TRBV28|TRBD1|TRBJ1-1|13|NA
TGTGCCAGCGTAGGCAGGGGGGACACTGAAGCTTTCTTT
CASVGRGDTEAFF
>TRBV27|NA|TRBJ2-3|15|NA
TGTGCCAGTCCGGGGGACTTCTTTGGGGGAGATACGCAGTATTTT
CASPGDFFGGDTQYF
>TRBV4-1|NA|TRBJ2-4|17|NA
TGCGCCAGCAGCCAAGAAAGGAGTGAAGTTGGCAAAAACATTCAGTACTTC
CASSQERSEVGKNIQYF
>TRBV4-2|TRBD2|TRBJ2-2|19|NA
TGTGCCAGCAGCCAAGAGAGGGGACTAGCGGGAGCGGCCACCGGGGAGCTGTTTTTT
CASSQERGLAGAATGELFF
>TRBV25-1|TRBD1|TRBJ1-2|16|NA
TGTGCCAGCAGTGAGGACAGGGGCGAAGCTAACTATGGCTACACCTTC
CASSEDRGEANYGYTF
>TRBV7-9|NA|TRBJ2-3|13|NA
TGTGCCAGCAGCCCTAGAACCACAGATACGCAGTATTTT
CASSPRTTDTQYF